This T cell receptor (beta chain) was retrieved from a study of T cells in Graves' hyperthyroidism and ophthalmopathy. A word on this clonotype: Its target is not known.

Patients aged 18 to 65 with hyperthyroidism were newly diagnosed, with duration under 2 months. Not enrolled were patients with uncontrolled infection, other autoimmune disease, pregnancy or lactation. The study based diagnoses on clinical symptoms, serum thyroxine and TRAb, thyroid ultrasound and orbital computed tomography. Amplification yielded TCR beta CDR3 regions, with RNA transcripts as the source. First-round RT-PCR targeting the TCR CDR3 was performed with the HTBI primer set. TCRdb recomputed calls from the multiplex PCR reads with MiXCR, one row per CDR3 protein. The sample carries around 720,000 distinct CDR3 sequences, under 45% recorded once. The study's findings and limits: A 13 V-J signature model discriminated ophthalmopathy versus stable hyperthyroidism.

Germline loops: CDR1 SGHVS, CDR2 FQNEAQ. The CDR3 is made up of 15 amino acids. The V and J ends lost 5 bases and 4 bases respectively, with 15 bases between them. The clonotype originates from a woman between 40 and 55 years old with Graves' hyperthyroidism. The sequenced material came from blood. The rearrangement links TRBV7-8 to TRBJ1-3; TRBD1 is a possible D gene (6 bases). Written as DNA, the CDR3 is TGTGCCAGCAGCCGGACGGCCACAGGGGGAAACACCATATATTTT. Amino acid sequence: CASSRTATGGNTIYF.